This T cell receptor (beta chain) was observed in a study of shared clonotypes between healthy human individuals. V was clipped by 3 bases and J by 2 bases, with 10 bases between them. CDR3 size: 14 residues. Germline CDR1 SGHNT, CDR2 YYREEE (reference sequence). Profiled with immunoSEQ multiplex PCR; TCRdb holds only in-frame clones, not every one. This sample yields more than 2,000,000 clones, of which roughly nine tenths are seen a single time; 0.13% to 0.15% belongs to the top ten. This receptor was taken from a man between 18 and 29 years old in good health. V gene TRBV5-4 combines with J gene TRBJ2-3, with a weak D call TRBD1 (5 bases). Sample: naive CD4+ T cells sorted from blood. Noted subset: CD45RA+ positively selected. The CDR3 DNA sequence: TGTGCCAGCAGCTCCGGACATTCCACAGATACGCAGTATTTT. It encodes CASSSGHSTDTQYF. The whole variable domain, remainder taken from reference TRBV5-4 and TRBJ2-3, is ETGVTQSPTHLIKTRGQQVTLRCSSQSGHNTVSWYQQALGQGPQFIFQYYREEENGRGNFPPRFSGLQFPNYSSELNVNALELDDSALYLCASSSGHSTDTQYFGPGTRLTVL.